This T cell receptor beta chain is drawn from a study of blood T cell repertoires in COVID-19. Study-level background: Sources were T cells, B-cell-depleted T cells, or PBMCs; the material itself was cDNA or gDNA.

The CDR3 length is 13 residues. Trimming removed 6 bases at V and 2 bases at J, with 11 bases between. Data came from immunoSEQ multiplex PCR; TCRdb stores just in-frame clones and leaves some out. The data show tens of thousands of clones, approximately 80% seen once. This chain uses TRBV12-3 or TRBV12-4 with TRBJ2-7, with D perhaps TRBD2 (5 bases). The source material was peripheral blood. The source is a man older than 75 with acute or convalescent COVID-19. The CDR3 region is CASSRGPAYEQYF. The DNA of the CDR3 is TGTGCCAGCAGCCGCGGGCCGGCCTACGAGCAGTACTTC.